What follows are 25 T cell receptor beta chains derived from one specimen sequenced in a study of blood T cell repertoires in COVID-19. Data came from immunoSEQ multiplex PCR; TCRdb stores just in-frame clones and leaves some out. This table has about 230,000 clones, about 85% appearing once. Source material: PBMCs or T cells enriched from blood (not recorded which). Receptors were obtained from a man younger than 45 who had recovered from COVID-19.

The CDR3 region has the DNA TGTGCCAGCAGTGATAAGCAGGGTCTTAATGAAAAACTGTTTTTT. Translating gives CASSDKQGLNEKLFF. This chain uses TRBV25-1 with TRBJ1-4; the D gene is possibly TRBD1 (5 bases). The CDR3 covers 15 residues. V was trimmed by 3 bases and J by 4 bases, leaving 12 bases between them. Germline assignment: CDR1 MGHDK and CDR2 SYGVNS.

The chain links TRBV11-2 to TRBJ2-7, with D hard to call. V lost 4 bases and J 3 bases, leaving 19 bases between the germline ends. Germline V CDR1 and CDR2: SGHAT, FQNNGV. This CDR3 region has 16 residues. CDR3 sequence (DNA): TGTGCCAGCAGCTCAACCCCGGTTAGGTGGAGCTACGAGCAGTACTTC. Its protein is CASSSTPVRWSYEQYF.

The chain couples TRBV19 to TRBJ1-4, with TRBD1 as a possible D gene (6 bases). Germline loops: CDR1 LNHDA, CDR2 SQIVND (reference sequence). Deletions cut 8 bases from V and 10 bases from J, with 20 bases between. This CDR3 region has 14 residues. CDR3 residues: CASGIGGGERKLFF. The CDR3 DNA reads as TGTGCCAGTGGCATCGGGGGGGGCGAACGAAAACTGTTTTTT.

The genes are TRBV9 and TRBJ2-2, with D possibly matching TRBD1 (5 bases). The CDR3 is 14 amino acids. V lost 0 bases to trimming and J lost 6 bases, with 9 bases between them. Germline lookup yields CDR1 SGDLS and CDR2 YYNGEE. CDR3 in amino acids: CASSVEGWAGELFF. The CDR3 DNA is TGTGCCAGCAGCGTAGAGGGGTGGGCCGGGGAGCTGTTTTTT. Looking up the rest from reference TRBV9 and TRBJ2-2 gives the full variable domain: DSGVTQTPKHLITATGQRVTLRCSPRSGDLSVYWYQQSLDQGLQFLIQYYNGEERAKGNILERFSAQQFPDLHSELNLSSLELGDSALYFCASSVEGWAGELFFGEGSRLTVL.

The chain is built from TRBV6-5 and TRBJ2-7, with a weak D call TRBD1 (6 bases). Germline CDR1 reads MNHEY; CDR2 reads SVGAGI. The V end lost 9 bases, the J end lost 0 bases, and 18 bases lay between the germline ends. This CDR3 spans 15 amino acids. CDR3 in DNA: TGTGCCAGTCACACAACGCTCAGGGGCTCCTACGAGCAGTACTTC. Translated, it gives CASHTTLRGSYEQYF.

The V gene is TRBV7-3, the J gene TRBJ2-2; possibly TRBD1 for D (5 bases). The CDR3 extends over 12 amino acids. Trimming took off 5 bases at V and 8 bases at J, with 9 bases between the two ends. The V gene's germline CDR1 is SGHTA and CDR2 FQGTGA. CDR3 coding DNA: TGTGCCAGCAGCCCAGGGTCGGGGGAGCTGTTTTTT. Protein: CASSPGSGELFF.

This clone was observed a single time. The CDR3 bases are TGTGCCAGTAGTGTTACCCCGGGACACTCTTACGAGCAGTACTTC. This gives the protein CASSVTPGHSYEQYF. The V gene is TRBV19, the J gene TRBJ2-7, with D possibly TRBD1 on 6 matching bases. V lost 5 bases and J lost 4, with 18 bases in between. The CDR3 consists of 15 residues. Germline V gives CDR1 LNHDA, CDR2 SQIVND (reference sequence).

The chain couples TRBV7-2 to TRBJ1-3; no definite D call. This CDR3 is built from 12 residues. Per the germline V gene, CDR1 is SGHTA and CDR2 is FQGNSA. V was clipped by 2 bases and J by 8 bases, with 7 bases between them. The CDR3 coding sequence is TGTGCCAGCAGCTTAAACATGGACACCATATATTTT. Translated: CASSLNMDTIYF.

The V gene is TRBV9, the J gene TRBJ2-3, with D maybe TRBD2 (6 bases). The CDR3 is made up of 17 amino acids. Germline CDR1 SGDLS, CDR2 YYNGEE. V lost 1 base and J 0 bases, leaving 15 bases between the germline ends. CDR3 sequence: CASSVLTGGSSTDTQYF. In DNA form, the CDR3 reads TGTGCCAGCAGCGTATTAACTGGGGGGTCAAGCACAGATACGCAGTATTTT. The full variable domain, with the rest looked up from reference TRBV9 and TRBJ2-3, is DSGVTQTPKHLITATGQRVTLRCSPRSGDLSVYWYQQSLDQGLQFLIQYYNGEERAKGNILERFSAQQFPDLHSELNLSSLELGDSALYFCASSVLTGGSSTDTQYFGPGTRLTVL.

V usage is TRBV18 and J usage is TRBJ1-1, with 9 nucleotides matching TRBD1. Trimming cost V 3 bases and J 7 bases; bases outside gene matches: 9. The CDR3 spans 15 residues. Per the germline V gene, CDR1 is KGHSH and CDR2 is LQKENI. The CDR3 DNA reads as TGTGCCAGCTCACCTAAACAGGGGGCGCAAATTGAAGCTTTCTTT. As protein: CASSPKQGAQIEAFF.

In nucleotides, the CDR3 is TGTGCCAGCATGAAAGCGGGGGGGAGCACAGATACGCAGTATTTT. This sequence encodes CASMKAGGSTDTQYF. The chain uses TRBV5-4 and TRBJ2-3, with 10 nucleotides matching TRBD2. With V trimmed by 6 bases and J by 0 bases, 4 bases remained unmatched. CDR3 length equals 15 residues. Germline-derived CDR1 and CDR2 are SGHNT and YYREEE (reference sequence).

This clone was seen only once. V usage is TRBV7-8 and J usage is TRBJ1-5; D remains ambiguous. The CDR3 sequence is 14 residues long. Germline values: CDR1 SGHVS, CDR2 FQNEAQ. V was pared by 1 base and J by 4 bases, with 8 bases between. This CDR3 is CASSLVGPNQPQHF. The CDR3 region has the DNA TGTGCCAGCAGCTTAGTTGGCCCAAATCAGCCCCAGCATTTT.

This sequence joins TRBV9 and TRBJ1-1; a possible D gene is TRBD1 (5 bases). Germline V CDR1 and CDR2: SGDLS, YYNGEE. V dropped 1 base and J dropped 5 bases, with 12 bases sitting between them. CDR3 length equals 14 residues. The CDR3 sequence: CASSVFQGGTEAFF. CDR3 in DNA: TGTGCCAGCAGCGTATTCCAGGGAGGGACTGAAGCTTTCTTT.

This clone occurred once. This chain connects TRBV15 to TRBJ2-7; D unresolved. The CDR3 loop spans 13 amino acids. From germline, CDR1 is LNHNV and CDR2 YYDKDF (reference sequence). Trimming took 0 bases from V and 1 from J, leaving 4 bases between them. The CDR3 loop is CATSRESSYEQYF. CDR3 DNA: TGTGCCACCAGCAGAGAGTCGTCCTACGAGCAGTACTTC.

The chain uses TRBV27 and TRBJ1-2; 9 positions match TRBD1. V lost 0 bases and J lost 13; bases outside the gene matches: 12. The CDR3 totals 15 residues. Per the germline V gene, CDR1 is MNHEY and CDR2 is SMNVEV (reference sequence). The CDR3 region has the DNA TGTGCCAGCAGTTTATCTGGACAGGGGACTCCCCTCGGCACCTTC. This translates into CASSLSGQGTPLGTF.

The V gene is TRBV5-4, the J gene TRBJ1-2; no definite D call. From germline, CDR1 is SGHNT and CDR2 YYREEE (reference sequence). The CDR3 spans 13 residues. The V gene lost 3 bases and the J gene lost 5 bases, with 11 bases spanning the gap. Here the CDR3 reads CASSSTGLYGYTF. CDR3 in DNA: TGTGCCAGCAGCTCAACGGGTCTTTATGGCTACACCTTC.

The count of this clone is one. The chain recombines TRBV24-1 with TRBJ2-2; TRBD1 is a possible D gene (6 bases). V shed 4 bases and J shed 6 bases, with 8 bases lying between them. There are 13 residues in the CDR3. CDR1 and CDR2 (germline): KGHDR, SFDVKD. The CDR3 protein is CATSEQGSGELFF. The CDR3 coding sequence is TGTGCCACCAGTGAGCAGGGGTCCGGGGAGCTGTTTTTT.

The rearrangement uses TRBV5-4 and TRBJ2-7; 7 bases agree with TRBD1. V lost 6 bases and J lost 3; bases outside the gene matches: 9. Germline V gives CDR1 SGHNT, CDR2 YYREEE (reference sequence). This CDR3 comprises 14 residues. CDR3 protein: CASKNTGTDYEQYF. The CDR3 nucleotides are TGTGCCAGCAAGAACACAGGGACAGACTACGAGCAGTACTTC.

The chain is built from TRBV7-9 and TRBJ1-2; a possible D gene is TRBD1 (6 bases). The CDR3 spans 16 residues. The germline V gene encodes CDR1 SEHNR and CDR2 FQNEAQ (reference sequence). The V end was cut by 1 base, the J end by 8 bases, with 20 bases between. The CDR3 spells CASSLDSVQGRGGYTF. The DNA of the CDR3 is TGTGCCAGCAGCTTAGACTCTGTGCAGGGGAGGGGAGGCTACACCTTC.

In DNA, the CDR3 is TGTGCCAGCAGCACAGCGGGGGTTCCCTACGAGCAGTACTTC. The encoded protein is CASSTAGVPYEQYF. This sequence joins TRBV5-4 and TRBJ2-7; 8 bases are shared with TRBD2. V was clipped by 4 bases and J by 2 bases; unmatched bases: 5. Germline V gene data show CDR1 as SGHNT and CDR2 as YYREEE (reference sequence). The CDR3 contains 14 residues.

The genes are TRBV5-1 and TRBJ1-6, with 7 bases aligning to TRBD1. V lost 5 bases and J lost 7; bases outside the gene matches: 6. CDR3 length: 14 amino acids. Germline V gene sequence: CDR1 SGHRS, CDR2 YFSETQ. The CDR3 sequence is CASRPGQLNSPLHF. The CDR3 nucleotides are TGCGCCAGCAGGCCGGGACAGTTGAATTCACCCCTCCACTTT.

The chain recombines TRBV27 with TRBJ2-3; D uncertain. The V gene lost 6 bases and the J gene lost 1 base, with 5 bases spanning the gap. The germline CDR1 and CDR2 sequences are MNHEY and SMNVEV (reference sequence). This CDR3 spans 12 amino acids. DNA of the CDR3: TGTGCCAGCAGCTATGGCACAGATACGCAGTATTTT. Residues: CASSYGTDTQYF.

The V and J genes are TRBV19 and TRBJ1-5; weak D call: TRBD1 (5 bases). Between the trimmed V and J ends, which lost 1 base and 2 bases, there was a span of 6 bases. This CDR3 has 14 residues. CDR1 is LNHDA and CDR2 is SQIVND in the germline V gene (reference sequence). The CDR3 DNA reads TGTGCCAGTAGTATAGTAGGGGGCAATCAGCCCCAGCATTTT. Its translation is CASSIVGGNQPQHF.

The chain couples TRBV27 to TRBJ1-3; 9 bases are shared with TRBD1. Germline V gives CDR1 MNHEY, CDR2 SMNVEV (reference sequence). The J segment lost 2 bases and the V segment lost 6 bases, leaving 11 bases of the junction unmatched. CDR3 size: 17 residues. CDR3 coding DNA: TGTGCCAGCAGCCTACAATTCCGACAGGGGGCTGGAAACACCATATATTTT. Protein sequence: CASSLQFRQGAGNTIYF.

The chain combines TRBV11-2 with TRBJ1-2; a weak D match, TRBD1 (6 bases). The germline V gene has CDR1 SGHAT and CDR2 FQNNGV. The CDR3 is made up of 15 amino acids. Trimming stripped 2 bases from V and 2 bases from J, with 12 bases between. DNA of the CDR3: TGTGCCAGCAGCTTACGGACAGCTATAAACTATGGCTACACCTTC. It yields the protein CASSLRTAINYGYTF.